Detailed here is one T cell receptor beta chain. The repertoire was sequenced with immunoSEQ multiplex PCR; TCRdb's copy has only in-frame clones and lacks some. The sample shows 120,000 to 150,000 clones, about 85% of them seen only once. V dropped 5 bases and J dropped 4 bases, with 13 bases sitting between them. Germline loops: CDR1 GTSNPN, CDR2 SVGIG (reference sequence). The CDR3 totals 13 residues. The data derive from a study of blood T cell repertoires in COVID-19. The chain links TRBV30 to TRBJ2-3, with D possibly matching TRBD2 (6 bases). The TCR sequence derives from a human donor in a cohort sampled during active COVID-19. Sequenced material: peripheral blood. CDR3 in DNA: TGTGCCTGGGCGGGAAAAGCCCCAGATACGCAGTATTTT. It translates to CAWAGKAPDTQYF.